This T cell receptor (beta chain) was identified in a study of human T cells and chemical hapten exposure. The wider study: On the upper back, patch tests were applied with 0.01% DPC and read at 6 days.

TCRdb processed the RACE reads anew with MiXCR; each CDR3 protein has one entry. The sample shows tens of thousands of distinct CDR3 sequences, 8% to 13% of them seen only once. Described time point: patch test 2, 6 weeks after DPC sensitization. Specified treatment: therapeutic diphenylcyclopropenone sensitization with weekly scalp DPC. Extraction of total RNA was performed on unfractionated whole blood. The CDR3 consists of 16 residues. In germline, CDR1 is SGHTA, CDR2 FQGNSA. V lost 0 bases, J lost 3 bases, and 2 bases stayed unmatched. The input for sequencing was whole blood, taken in connection with sensitization to the hapten diphenylcyclopropenone (DPC). J is TRBJ2-6 and V is TRBV7-2; 7 bases agree with TRBD1. The origin of this receptor is a man in his forties or fifties with alopecia areata. Some clones in this sample may be carry-over from other donors' samples. CDR3 coding DNA: TGTGCCAGCAGCTTAGCCACAGGGGTTGGGGCCAACGTCCTGACTTTC. Protein: CASSLATGVGANVLTF.